This TCR beta chain was obtained from a study of human T cells and chemical hapten exposure. Time point specified: patch test 3, about 24 weeks after DPC sensitization. Treatment: therapeutic diphenylcyclopropenone sensitization with weekly scalp DPC. Donors were 18 to 70-year-old alopecia patients suitable for DPC. TCRdb redid the calling of the RACE reads with MiXCR, one entry per CDR3 protein. Among 150,000 to 200,000 distinct CDR3 sequences listed, around 25% were seen once. Source: whole blood, taken in connection with sensitization to the hapten diphenylcyclopropenone (DPC). This receptor was obtained from a woman aged 40 to 49 with alopecia areata. Some clones in this sample may be carry-over from other donors' samples.

CDR3 DNA: TGTGCCAGCAGTGCTCTAGCGGGAGGGCCGGATACGCAGTATTTT. This sequence encodes CASSALAGGPDTQYF. The rearrangement uses TRBV6-1 and TRBJ2-3; 12 bases line up with TRBD2. V dropped 4 bases and J dropped 6; count of bases not matched to a gene: 5. The CDR3 is 15 amino acids. Per the germline V gene, CDR1 is MNHNS and CDR2 is SASEGT.